The table lists the clone carrying this T cell receptor (beta chain) with many counts. What it binds is unknown. Germline V lookup: CDR1 MNHEY, CDR2 SVGAGI. V lost 5 bases and J lost 1, with 12 bases in between. The length of the CDR3 is 14 residues. Investigators reverse transcribed all isolated RNA, so they sequenced expressed TCRB transcripts. Naive, central memory and regulatory T cell samples averaged roughly 3.4 million immunoSEQ reads each. Method: immunoSEQ multiplex PCR; TCRdb's copy keeps in-frame clones and lacks some. The table records 150,000 or so clones, 7.5% to 10% of them present only once. These data originate in a study of beta chain features in type 1 diabetes. Across the study: Healthy donors resembled patients in age, gender and cell yields.

Overall study findings and caveats: There were fewer insertions and more deletions at the VDJ junctions of type 1 diabetes patients.

The origin of this receptor is a woman between 18 and 29 years old in good health. The chain carries TRBV6-5 and TRBJ2-7; D is perhaps TRBD2 (6 bases). Sequenced material: central memory CD4+ T cells from blood. The CDR3 DNA follows: TGTGCCAGCAGTCCCGGGACTTATTCCTACGAGCAGTACTTC. Translating it yields CASSPGTYSYEQYF.